Here is one T cell receptor (beta chain) with its context. Authors' processing steps: Amplification from reference gene primers served as the basis for estimated nucleated cell counts. Using immunoSEQ multiplex PCR, the repertoire was profiled, and TCRdb retains in-frame clones only, with some absent. V and J calls and clone size are given by that table; D and trimming were obtained from the DNA. The data hold 110,000 or so clones, with approximately 81% observed a single time. This sample is part of a study of blood T cell repertoires in COVID-19. Study as a whole: Acute and convalescent COVID-19 specimens originated in the United States, Italy and Spain. PBMCs, B-cell-depleted T cells, or T cells provided the cDNA or gDNA that made up the material.

The length of the CDR3 is 17 residues. CDR1 and CDR2 (germline): SGHVS, FQNEAQ. V was pared by 1 base and J by 3 bases, with 19 bases between. Sequencing was carried out using peripheral blood. The chain couples TRBV7-8 to TRBJ2-7; TRBD2 might be the D (6 bases). The source of this sequence is a man aged 35-49 years with acute or convalescent COVID-19. CDR3 bases: TGTGCCAGCAGCTTAGTTGGTTTGGGGGGACTCAACTACGAGCAGTACTTC. This translates into CASSLVGLGGLNYEQYF.